This T cell receptor (beta chain) was recorded in a study of T-cell reconstitution after alpha-beta-depleted transplantation in children. Preparing the TCRbeta library involved the use of unique molecular identifiers. MiXCR was run by TCRdb on the PCR reads, yielding one entry per CDR3 protein. The table lists roughly 180,000 distinct CDR3 sequences, just over 14% of them singletons. The CDR3 has 10 residues. V was pared by 6 bases and J by 7 bases, with 7 bases between. Germline lookup yields CDR1 DFQATT and CDR2 SNEGSKA (reference sequence). This TCR derives from a human donor who donated a stem cell graft to a child with acute lymphoblastic leukemia. The sample consisted of PBMCs from the stem cell graft donor, taken from the stem cell graft. This chain links TRBV20-1 with TRBJ2-1; D is undetermined. CDR3 coding DNA: TGCAGTGCCACGATGAATGAGCAGTTCTTC. Translated: CSATMNEQFF.